The rows below give T cell receptor beta chains drawn from one sample of a study of response to subunit inactivated influenza vaccine. TCRdb used MiXCR to reprocess the RT-PCR reads, holding one entry per CDR3 protein. The table has roughly 570,000 distinct CDR3 sequences, about 15% seen once. The sample here was PBMCs from blood, taken about 13 days after vaccination. All receptors derive from a man between 50 and 59 years old who received an inactivated influenza vaccine. CDR3s include the opening cysteine and the closing phenylalanine or tryptophan. Each record gives: V gene, CDR3 protein.

>TRBV20-1
CSARGGQGNNQPQHF
>TRBV6-5
CASSYLAGDVYEQYF
>TRBV5-1
CASSLGVLAKNIQYF
>TRBV12-3/TRBV12-4
CASSPSRENTGELFF
>TRBV11-2
CASSPSRRAQETQYF
>TRBV5-6
CASSSTTGVQNIQYF
>TRBV7-3
CASSPGTSYNEQFF
>TRBV20-1
CSARGGTSGTIDTQYF
>TRBV7-2
CASSLYGRGGDTQYF
>TRBV20-1
CSAREIRTGNTGELFF
>TRBV7-6
CASSYGTSGISTDTQYF
>TRBV5-1
CASSSGSGGISYNEQFF
>TRBV7-9
CASSSTDRTSYGYTF
>TRBV9
CASSFLQGQSEQFF
>TRBV20-1
CSAESSGANVLTF
>TRBV6-5
CASSSGQGVLLGTGELFF
>TRBV4-2
CASSQDRAGTYGYTF
>TRBV9
CASSVAVGSFYEQYF
>TRBV15
CATSRDSQRRFTDTQYF
>TRBV12-3/TRBV12-4
CASSLGLRRQETQYF
>TRBV11-2
CASSLFTGGFYGYTF
>TRBV20-1
CSARTFGEQYF
>TRBV20-1
CSARKWGQGITGANVLTF
>TRBV6-5
CASSYDWTGSYEQYF
>TRBV5-5
CASSLGGVGNTIYF
>TRBV5-1
CASSLMSVSSGANVLTF
>TRBV18
CASSPPASSYNEQFF
>TRBV7-9
CASSFSQETQYF
>TRBV3-1
CASSPTGLVYGIQYF
>TRBV29-1
CSVVRAGRYEQYF
>TRBV5-5
CASSNAHGGSYGYTF
>TRBV11-2
CASSFLQGPGGYTF
>TRBV12-3/TRBV12-4
CASSFPTPLLRYTGELFF
>TRBV7-2
CASSPLGSGAIYEQYF
>TRBV28
CASSLGKRGRNQPQHF
>TRBV28
CASSLRRGNIQYF
>TRBV5-1
CASSLGRGGLFF
>TRBV6-1
CASRPDTPNQPQHF
>TRBV30
CAWSRREGEKLFF
>TRBV20-1
CSVAGDSNEQFF
>TRBV7-9
CASSPSRGSDTQYF
>TRBV11-2
CASSLGGQGTSYEQYF
>TRBV4-1
CASSQGQGTNEKLFF
>TRBV15
CATVGTEETQYF
>TRBV4-3
CASSQDEGAEAFF
>TRBV11-2
CASSLYHSLTDTQYF
>TRBV7-2
CASSPTGGGYTF
>TRBV3-1
CASSMGRSSYEQYF
>TRBV2
CASSLDTGDWETQYF
>TRBV7-8
CASSSNRAYGYTF
>TRBV3-1
CASSNHDLRDLGYGYTF
>TRBV20-1
CSARDFKGETYEQYF
>TRBV10-3
CAIRRPYQNTEAFF
>TRBV24-1
CATSDVVQGHTGEQFF
>TRBV12-3/TRBV12-4
CASSPPSGNINEKLFF
>TRBV11-2
CASSLPLGLAGVTDTQYF
>TRBV27
CASSFHGRELFF
>TRBV10-3
CAISKGGNQPQHF
>TRBV6-2/TRBV6-3
CASSYGRLAGYEQYF